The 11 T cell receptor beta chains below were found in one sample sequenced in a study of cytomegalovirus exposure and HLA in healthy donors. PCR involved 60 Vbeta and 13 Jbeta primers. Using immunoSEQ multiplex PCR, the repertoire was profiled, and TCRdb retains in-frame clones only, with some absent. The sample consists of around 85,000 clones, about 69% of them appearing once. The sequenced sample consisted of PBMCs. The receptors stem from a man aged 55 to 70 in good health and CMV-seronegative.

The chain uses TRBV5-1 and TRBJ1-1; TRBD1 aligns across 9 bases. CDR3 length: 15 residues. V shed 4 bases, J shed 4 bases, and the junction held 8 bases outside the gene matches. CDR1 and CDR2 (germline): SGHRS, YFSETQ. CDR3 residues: CASSPATGGGTEAFF. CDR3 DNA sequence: TGCGCCAGCAGCCCCGCGACAGGGGGGGGCACTGAAGCTTTCTTT. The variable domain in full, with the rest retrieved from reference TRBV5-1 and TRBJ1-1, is KAGVTQTPRYLIKTRGQQVTLSCSPISGHRSVSWYQQTPGQGLQFLFEYFSETQRNKGNFPGRFSGRQFSNSRSEMNVSTLELGDSALYLCASSPATGGGTEAFFGQGTRLTVV.

As DNA, the CDR3 is TGTGCCTGGAGTCGGGACAGGAACACTGAAGCTTTCTTT. Its protein product is CAWSRDRNTEAFF. The genes are TRBV30 and TRBJ1-1, with 7 bases aligning to TRBD1. The CDR3 loop spans 13 amino acids. Germline CDR1 GTSNPN, CDR2 SVGIG (reference sequence). The J segment lost 1 base and the V segment lost 2 bases, leaving 1 base of the junction unmatched.

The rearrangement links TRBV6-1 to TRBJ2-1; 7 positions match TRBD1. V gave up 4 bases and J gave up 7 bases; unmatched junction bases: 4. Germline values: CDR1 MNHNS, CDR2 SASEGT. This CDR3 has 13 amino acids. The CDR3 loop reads CASSVQGVNEQFF. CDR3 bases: TGTGCCAGCAGTGTTCAGGGGGTGAATGAGCAGTTCTTC.

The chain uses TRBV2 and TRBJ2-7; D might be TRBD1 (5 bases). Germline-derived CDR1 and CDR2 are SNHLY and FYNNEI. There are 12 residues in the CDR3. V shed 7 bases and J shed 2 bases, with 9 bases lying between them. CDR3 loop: CASTQTAYEQYF. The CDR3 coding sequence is TGTGCCAGCACTCAGACAGCCTACGAGCAGTACTTC.

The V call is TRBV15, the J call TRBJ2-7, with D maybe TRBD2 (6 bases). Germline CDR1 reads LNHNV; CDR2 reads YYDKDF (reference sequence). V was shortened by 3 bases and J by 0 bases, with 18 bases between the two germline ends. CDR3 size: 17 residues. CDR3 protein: CATSSPAGPQSSYEQYF. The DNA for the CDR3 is TGTGCCACCAGCAGCCCGGCGGGGCCCCAAAGCTCCTACGAGCAGTACTTC.

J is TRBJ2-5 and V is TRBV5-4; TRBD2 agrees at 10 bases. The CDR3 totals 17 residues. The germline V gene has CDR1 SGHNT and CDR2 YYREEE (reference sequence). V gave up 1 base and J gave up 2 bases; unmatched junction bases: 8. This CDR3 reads CASSLQVAGGLQETQYF. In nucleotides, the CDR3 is TGTGCCAGCAGCTTGCAGGTAGCGGGGGGTCTTCAAGAGACCCAGTACTTC.

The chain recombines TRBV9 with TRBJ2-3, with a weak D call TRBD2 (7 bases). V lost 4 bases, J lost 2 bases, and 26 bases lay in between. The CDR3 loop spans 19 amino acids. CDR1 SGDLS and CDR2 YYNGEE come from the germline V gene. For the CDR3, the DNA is TGTGCCAGCAGCCCTCGCTCAATCGGCGCGGGGGCCTTCACAGATACGCAGTATTTT. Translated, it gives CASSPRSIGAGAFTDTQYF.

The CDR3 DNA reads TGCGCCAGCAGCTCCGGACAGTCTACTATGAACACTGAAGCTTTCTTT. Translated, it gives CASSSGQSTMNTEAFF. The chain carries TRBV5-1 and TRBJ1-1; D is possibly TRBD1 (6 bases). Germline V CDR1 and CDR2: SGHRS, YFSETQ. The length of the CDR3 is 16 residues. Deletions cut 3 bases from V and 0 bases from J, with 15 bases between.

CDR3 DNA: TGTGCCAGCAGTCCGACGACAGGGGTCTATGGCTACACCTTC. Its translation: CASSPTTGVYGYTF. This chain connects TRBV27 to TRBJ1-2, with 8 bases that match TRBD1. This CDR3 is built from 14 residues. Germline CDR1 is MNHEY and CDR2 is SMNVEV (reference sequence). The V gene end was trimmed by 5 bases and the J gene end by 4 bases; junction bases not matched to a gene: 6.

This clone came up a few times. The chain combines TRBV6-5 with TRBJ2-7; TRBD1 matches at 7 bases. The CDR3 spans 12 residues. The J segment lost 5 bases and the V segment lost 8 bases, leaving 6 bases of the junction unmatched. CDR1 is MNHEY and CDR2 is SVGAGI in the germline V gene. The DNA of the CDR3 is TGTGCCAGCGGCGTCGACAGGGACGAGCAGTACTTC. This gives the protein CASGVDRDEQYF.

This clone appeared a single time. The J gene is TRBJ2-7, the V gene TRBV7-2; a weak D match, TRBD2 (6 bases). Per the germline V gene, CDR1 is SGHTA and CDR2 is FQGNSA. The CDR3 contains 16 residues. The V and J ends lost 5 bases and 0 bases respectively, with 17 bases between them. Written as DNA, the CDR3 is TGTGCCAGCAGCCCTGGGTGGGGGGTTAGCTCCTACGAGCAGTACTTC. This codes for CASSPGWGVSSYEQYF.